A single sample is the source of the 31 T cell receptor beta chains below, sequenced in a study of blood T cell repertoires in COVID-19. Generated by immunoSEQ multiplex PCR, the TCRdb table keeps only in-frame clones and is missing some. The sample consists of approximately 210,000 clones, around 82% of them appearing once. Sequenced input: peripheral blood. Every receptor here comes from a woman older than 75 with acute or convalescent COVID-19.

V is TRBV2 and J is TRBJ1-1; D perhaps matches TRBD1 (6 bases). V was cut by 3 bases and J by 1 base, with 12 bases left in between. Germline CDR1 SNHLY, CDR2 FYNNEI. CDR3 length: 15 residues. CDR3 nucleotide sequence: TGTGCCAGCAGTGAGGGGACACCTGGGAACACTGAAGCTTTCTTT. It encodes CASSEGTPGNTEAFF.

The genes are TRBV9 and TRBJ2-2; 13 positions match TRBD2. This CDR3 comprises 16 residues. J lost 1 base, V lost 4 bases, and 1 base had no gene match. Germline loops: CDR1 SGDLS, CDR2 YYNGEE. The CDR3 region has the DNA TGTGCCAGCAGCTGGACTAGCGGGGGGAACACCGGGGAGCTGTTTTTT. This gives the protein CASSWTSGGNTGELFF. Combining the CDR3 with reference TRBV9 and TRBJ2-2 gives the whole variable domain DSGVTQTPKHLITATGQRVTLRCSPRSGDLSVYWYQQSLDQGLQFLIQYYNGEERAKGNILERFSAQQFPDLHSELNLSSLELGDSALYFCASSWTSGGNTGELFFGEGSRLTVL.

This clone was found a few times. The CDR3 sequence is CATSGGTSRVDNEQFF. The DNA of the CDR3 is TGTGCCACCAGTGGCGGCACATCCAGGGTGGACAATGAGCAGTTCTTC. The J gene is TRBJ2-1, the V gene TRBV24-1; D possibly corresponds to TRBD1 (5 bases). Germline loops: CDR1 KGHDR, CDR2 SFDVKD. The CDR3 is made up of 16 amino acids. The V end lost 5 bases, the J end lost 5 bases, and 18 bases lay between the germline ends.

The gene calls are TRBV27 and TRBJ1-6, with D hard to call. In germline, CDR1 is MNHEY, CDR2 SMNVEV (reference sequence). V lost 3 bases and J 9 bases, leaving 6 bases between the germline ends. This CDR3 contains 12 residues. CDR3 protein: CASSFVGSPLHF. The CDR3 DNA is TGTGCCAGCAGTTTCGTCGGTTCACCCCTCCACTTT.

The genes are TRBV11-1 and TRBJ2-5; 8 nucleotides align to TRBD2. Germline CDR1 and CDR2: SGHAT and FQDESV (reference sequence). There are 13 residues in the CDR3. Trimming cost V 4 bases and J 5 bases; bases outside gene matches: 3. The CDR3 nucleotides read TGTGCCAGCAGCTCGGGGGGGTGGGAGACCCAGTACTTC. The encoded protein is CASSSGGWETQYF.

This chain links TRBV6-5 with TRBJ1-6; D possibly corresponds to TRBD1 (6 bases). The germline gives CDR1 MNHEY, CDR2 SVGAGI. This CDR3 comprises 14 residues. Trimming shortened V by 6 bases and J by 10 bases, and 16 bases separated the two germline ends. The CDR3 DNA sequence: TGTGCCAGCAGCCGTACAGGGATCGAATCACCCCTCCACTTT. Its translation: CASSRTGIESPLHF.

This chain uses TRBV2 with TRBJ1-6, with TRBD1 matching 9 bases. From germline, CDR1 is SNHLY and CDR2 FYNNEI. The CDR3 is 14 amino acids. J gave up 9 bases and V 11 bases, and 11 bases lay outside the gene matches. In nucleotides, the CDR3 is TGTGCCGGATCGGACAGGGGCGATGGTTCACCCCTCCACTTT. Its protein is CAGSDRGDGSPLHF.

This clone was recorded once. Compared with germline, one end of the junction differs, possibly owing to a read error. The J gene is TRBJ2-1, the V gene TRBV27; no reliable D call. The CDR3 covers 13 residues. CDR1 is MNHEY, CDR2 SMNVEV, per germline (reference sequence). The CDR3 here is CASTALSFNEQFF. The DNA of the CDR3 is TGTGCCAGCACCGCACTCTCCTTCAATGAGCAGTTCTTC.

The CDR3 bases are TGTGCCAGCAGCTTAGTCGAAGCGGGGAATGAGCAGTTCTTC. It codes for CASSLVEAGNEQFF. The rearrangement links TRBV7-2 to TRBJ2-1, with 7 bases aligning to TRBD2. V gave up 1 base and J gave up 7 bases; unmatched junction bases: 4. Germline V gene data show CDR1 as SGHTA and CDR2 as FQGNSA. This CDR3 is 14 amino acids long.

This chain joins TRBV29-1 and TRBJ1-2; TRBD1 matches at 9 bases. V was pared by 7 bases and J by 6 bases, with 6 bases of the junction left unmatched. Germline assignment: CDR1 SQVTM and CDR2 ANQGSEA. CDR3 length: 12 residues. The CDR3 sequence: CSARTGVNGYTF. In DNA, the CDR3 is TGCAGCGCCCGGACAGGGGTAAATGGCTACACCTTC. The full variable domain, with the rest looked up from reference TRBV29-1 and TRBJ1-2, is SAVISQKPSRDICQRGTSLTIQCQVDSQVTMMFWYRQQPGQSLTLIATANQGSEATYESGFVIDKFPISRPNLTFSTLTVSNMSPEDSSIYLCSARTGVNGYTFGSGTRLTVV.

The chain is built from TRBV6-1 and TRBJ2-1; D remains unclear. Germline V gene lookup returns CDR1 MNHNS and CDR2 SASEGT. CDR3 size: 15 residues. Trimming pared 1 base from V and 0 bases from J, leaving 7 bases between. The CDR3 here is CASSEGPSSYNEQFF. In nucleotides, the CDR3 is TGTGCCAGCAGTGAAGGGCCTAGCTCCTACAATGAGCAGTTCTTC.

The CDR3 nucleotides read TGTGCCAGCAGCCCTAATGACAGGGGGCGTAGCATTGTCTACACCTTC. This gives the protein CASSPNDRGRSIVYTF. The chain is built from TRBV28 and TRBJ1-2, with 10 bases fitting TRBD1. Trimming took 6 bases from V and 10 from J; bases not matched to a gene: 17. The CDR3 is 16 amino acids. Germline values: CDR1 MDHEN, CDR2 SYDVKM.

The chain has TRBV11-3 and TRBJ1-3; tentative D call: TRBD1 (6 bases). Germline CDR1 and CDR2: SGHNT and YENEEA. The CDR3 loop spans 17 amino acids. V was pared by 5 bases and J by 4 bases, with 21 bases between. The CDR3 DNA sequence: TGTGCCAGCAGCCAAACGCCAGGGGTTCTAATCGGAAACACCATATATTTT. Its protein product is CASSQTPGVLIGNTIYF.

The chain links TRBV7-9 to TRBJ2-7; 11 positions match TRBD2. Trimming at V came to 10 bases and at J to 10 bases, leaving 12 bases not matched to a gene. The CDR3 totals 13 residues. Germline V CDR1 and CDR2: SEHNR, FQNEAQ (reference sequence). DNA of the CDR3: TGTGCCATCAAAGGGACTAGCGGTCAGTCCCAGTACTTC. Its protein is CAIKGTSGQSQYF.

The chain links TRBV6-6 to TRBJ1-5, with a tentative D call TRBD1 (5 bases). The length of the CDR3 is 15 residues. V was cut by 6 bases and J by 5 bases, with 17 bases left in between. CDR1 MNHNY and CDR2 SVGAGI come from the germline V gene (reference sequence). In DNA form, the CDR3 reads TGTGCCAGCAGCCCCGATGGGGGAGGATATCAGCCCCAGCATTTT. Residues: CASSPDGGGYQPQHF.

This clone was seen a single time. The chain employs TRBV6-6 and TRBJ1-5, with 8 bases fitting TRBD1. The CDR3 spans 16 residues. CDR1 MNHNY and CDR2 SVGAGI come from the germline V gene (reference sequence). Trimming at V came to 6 bases and at J to 6 bases, leaving 13 bases not matched to a gene. The CDR3 DNA follows: TGTGCCAGCAGCACAAGGCCCCAGGGGGCGGGTCAGCCCCAGCATTTT. As protein: CASSTRPQGAGQPQHF.

The J gene is TRBJ1-5, the V gene TRBV27, with D hard to call. CDR1 and CDR2 (germline): MNHEY, SMNVEV (reference sequence). V was pared by 7 bases and J by 1 base, with 14 bases between. The CDR3 is 15 residues long. This CDR3 is CASKLSRVSNQPQHF. CDR3 sequence (DNA): TGTGCCAGCAAGCTATCGAGGGTGAGCAATCAGCCCCAGCATTTT.

The chain recombines TRBV6-2 or TRBV6-3 with TRBJ2-3; 15 bases align to TRBD2. The CDR3 covers 16 residues. Germline CDR1 and CDR2: MNHEY and SVGEGT. The V gene end was trimmed by 5 bases and the J gene end by 5 bases; junction bases not matched to a gene: 5. Here the CDR3 reads CASSRAGLAGGDTQYF. The CDR3 DNA sequence: TGTGCCAGCAGTCGCGCGGGACTAGCGGGGGGAGATACGCAGTATTTT.

This chain joins TRBV5-4 and TRBJ2-1; TRBD2 matches 7 bases. The CDR3 loop spans 16 amino acids. Unmatched junction bases numbered 3, after V lost 0 bases and J lost 0 bases. The germline CDR1 and CDR2 sequences are SGHNT and YYREEE (reference sequence). CDR3 protein: CASSLVRTSSYNEQFF. The CDR3 DNA is TGTGCCAGCAGCTTGGTTAGGACTAGCTCCTACAATGAGCAGTTCTTC.

This chain uses TRBV7-2 with TRBJ1-4, with D possibly matching TRBD1 (6 bases). Germline CDR1 is SGHTA and CDR2 is FQGNSA. The CDR3 runs to 15 residues. V gave up 5 bases and J gave up 2 bases, with 12 bases separating them. CDR3 sequence reads: CASSPAGATNEKLFF. The DNA of the CDR3 is TGTGCCAGCAGCCCGGCGGGGGCGACTAATGAAAAACTGTTTTTT.

This clone was seen a single time. The chain joins TRBV5-1 to TRBJ1-2; D is undetermined. CDR1 is SGHRS, CDR2 YFSETQ, per germline. The CDR3 sequence is 14 residues long. V was cut by 2 bases and J by 2 bases, with 10 bases left in between. The chain's CDR3 is CASSFGLPNYGYTF. The CDR3 bases are TGCGCCAGCAGCTTCGGACTTCCCAACTATGGCTACACCTTC.

V is TRBV6-1 and J is TRBJ1-3; D not resolved. V lost 0 bases to trimming and J lost 4 bases, with 7 bases between them. Germline CDR1 MNHNS, CDR2 SASEGT. This CDR3 contains 14 residues. CDR3 sequence reads: CASSEAARGNTIYF. DNA for the CDR3: TGTGCCAGCAGTGAAGCGGCCAGGGGAAACACCATATATTTT.

The chain uses TRBV3-1 (or the pseudogene TRBV3-2) and TRBJ1-1; 7 nucleotides agree with TRBD1. CDR1 and CDR2 (germline): LGHDT, YNNKEL (reference sequence). The CDR3 covers 16 residues. V lost 2 bases and J lost 0; bases outside the gene matches: 6. CDR3 amino acids: CASSQFVTGMNTEAFF. In nucleotides, the CDR3 is TGTGCCAGCAGCCAATTCGTGACAGGGATGAACACTGAAGCTTTCTTT.

To note about this clone: Other DNA sequences in the same sample also yield this CDR3. The chain recombines TRBV27 with TRBJ2-5; TRBD2 agrees at 12 bases. In germline, CDR1 is MNHEY, CDR2 SMNVEV (reference sequence). The CDR3 spans 15 residues. Trimming removed 5 bases from V and 5 bases from J; junction bases left unmatched: 6. CDR3 sequence: CASSGLAGGPETQYF. Written as DNA, the CDR3 is TGTGCCAGCAGTGGTCTAGCGGGGGGGCCTGAGACCCAGTACTTC.

The V and J genes are TRBV4-2 and TRBJ2-3, with 8 bases fitting TRBD2. The CDR3 has 17 residues. Germline V gene sequence: CDR1 LGHNA, CDR2 YNFKEQ. Unmatched junction bases numbered 5, after V lost 0 bases and J lost 0 bases. CDR3 coding DNA: TGTGCCAGCAGCCAAGATCCGGAGCGGGGGAGCACAGATACGCAGTATTTT. Its protein product is CASSQDPERGSTDTQYF.

V gene TRBV12-5 combines with J gene TRBJ1-5; D is unresolved. The germline V gene has CDR1 LGHNT and CDR2 FRNRAP. V was trimmed by 1 base and J by 0 bases, leaving 4 bases between them. There are 14 residues in the CDR3. CDR3 in DNA: TGTGCTAGTGGTTTGGGAGATAGCAATCAGCCCCAGCATTTT. This gives the protein CASGLGDSNQPQHF.

As concerns this clone: An end of the junction does not agree with germline; a read error may underlie this. Other DNA sequences within the sample encode an identical CDR3. V gene TRBV28 combines with J gene TRBJ2-4, with 10 nucleotides matching TRBD1. Germline V lookup: CDR1 MDHEN, CDR2 SYDVKM. This CDR3 spans 15 amino acids. Written as DNA, the CDR3 is TGTGCCAGCAGTTCGGGACAGGGGAGGAAAAACATTCAGTACTTT. Protein: CASSSGQGRKNIQYF.

This chain uses TRBV12-3 or TRBV12-4 with TRBJ1-2; D is undetermined. The CDR3 covers 11 residues. The ends were cut back, 5 bases at V and 8 bases at J, with 9 bases in the middle. DNA of the CDR3: TGTGCCAGCAGTACTCTATCCGGCTACACCTTC. It specifies CASSTLSGYTF.

The chain carries TRBV5-4 and TRBJ1-2; 7 positions agree with TRBD1. This CDR3 region has 15 residues. The germline V gene encodes CDR1 SGHNT and CDR2 YYREEE (reference sequence). J gave up 0 bases and V 0 bases, and 2 bases lay outside the gene matches. The CDR3 nucleotides read TGTGCCAGCAGCTTGGACAGGGGACCTAACTATGGCTACACCTTC. Its protein product is CASSLDRGPNYGYTF. The whole variable domain, filled in from reference TRBV5-4 and TRBJ1-2, reads ETGVTQSPTHLIKTRGQQVTLRCSSQSGHNTVSWYQQALGQGPQFIFQYYREEENGRGNFPPRFSGLQFPNYSSELNVNALELDDSALYLCASSLDRGPNYGYTFGSGTRLTVV.

The rearrangement joins TRBV6-1 to TRBJ2-2; D is perhaps TRBD1 (6 bases). The CDR3 spans 17 residues. Germline CDR1 reads MNHNS; CDR2 reads SASEGT. Trimming took off 2 bases at V and 7 bases at J, with 20 bases between the two ends. CDR3 sequence reads: CASSESYGGEGIGELFF. For the CDR3, the DNA is TGTGCCAGCAGTGAATCTTATGGGGGCGAGGGAATCGGGGAGCTGTTTTTT.

In its sample, this clone was seen once. The V and J genes are TRBV11-2 and TRBJ2-1; TRBD2 is a possible D gene (5 bases). The V end was cut by 3 bases, the J end by 6 bases, with 12 bases between. Germline CDR1 and CDR2: SGHAT and FQNNGV. The CDR3 has 14 amino acids. The CDR3 DNA sequence: TGTGCCAGCAGCTTGCCCCCACTAGTCAATGAGCAGTTCTTC. It codes for CASSLPPLVNEQFF.